This T cell receptor beta chain derives from a study of T cell responses to AZD1222 COVID-19 vaccine. Only in-frame clones appear in the TCRdb table, and some are missing; sequencing was by immunoSEQ multiplex PCR. The sample lists some 130,000 clones; about nine tenths were seen once. The germline V gene has CDR1 LNHDA and CDR2 SQIVND (reference sequence). Trimming shortened V by 5 bases and J by 0 bases, and 10 bases separated the two germline ends. The CDR3 consists of 14 residues. This sequence joins TRBV19 and TRBJ1-2; no clear D. The source was peripheral blood, collected 28 days after the second AZD1222 dose. The TCR originated in an adult who received the AZD1222 COVID-19 vaccine. CDR3: CASSSGHTNYGYTF. The CDR3 DNA reads TGTGCCAGTAGTTCTGGGCATACTAACTATGGCTACACCTTC.